Listed below are T cell receptor beta chains from one sample, sequenced in a study of blood T cell repertoires in COVID-19. Clones were sequenced by immunoSEQ multiplex PCR, and TCRdb holds only the in-frame ones, with some missing. Among nearly 300,000 clones listed, more than 70% were seen once. Sequenced sample: peripheral blood. These receptors were obtained from a woman aged 25 to 39 who had recovered from COVID-19. CDR3s include the opening cysteine and the closing phenylalanine or tryptophan. Fields, in order: J gene, clone size, V gene, D gene, CDR3 DNA, CDR3 protein. D genes are given only for firm matches. Clone size, where shown, is once, few, many, or a class for clones that have expanded.

TRBJ1-1,NA,TRBV2,TRBD1,TGTGCCAGCGCGGGAGGGACAGGGGGCTCTGAAGCTTTCTTT,CASAGGTGGSEAFF
TRBJ2-5,NA,TRBV7-2,TRBD1,TGTGCCAGCAGCTCAATGGGGACAGGGCAAGAGACCCAGTACTTC,CASSSMGTGQETQYF
TRBJ2-1,NA,TRBV28,TRBD2,TGTGCCAGCAGTCCTCGGGGGGGGATGGTTTCCTACAATGAGCAGTTCTTC,CASSPRGGMVSYNEQFF
TRBJ1-5,NA,TRBV28,TRBD1,TGTGCCAGCAGCCCTACAGGGGGCGGGAATCAGCCCCAGCATTTT,CASSPTGGGNQPQHF
TRBJ2-5,once,TRBV5-4,TRBD2,TGTGCCAGCAGCTTAAGACTAGCGGGTCAAGAGACCCAGTACTTC,CASSLRLAGQETQYF
TRBJ2-1,NA,TRBV14,TRBD2,TGTGCCAGCAGCCCGCGGGGGGGCGGTCACAATGAGCAGTTCTTC,CASSPRGGGHNEQFF
TRBJ1-5,NA,TRBV7-8,TRBD1,TGTGCCAGCAGCTTAGATCCCCCCGGACAGGCAAATCAGCCCCAGCATTTT,CASSLDPPGQANQPQHF
TRBJ2-3,NA,TRBV3-1/TRBV3-2,NA,TGTGCCAGCAGCCAAGTCGGGGTAGATACGCAGTATTTT,CASSQVGVDTQYF
TRBJ2-1,NA,TRBV5-6,NA,TGTGCCAGCAGCTTGAGGGGGGGCAATGAGCAGTTCTTC,CASSLRGGNEQFF
TRBJ1-4,NA,TRBV7-9,NA,TGTGCCAGCAGCTTAGCAACCTCCGGTGGTGAAAAACTGTTTTTT,CASSLATSGGEKLFF
TRBJ2-3,once,TRBV27,TRBD2,TGTGCCAGCACCACTATGGAGCGGGGTCCTCCAGATACGCAGTATTTT,CASTTMERGPPDTQYF
TRBJ1-5,NA,TRBV5-1,TRBD1,TGCGCCAGCAGCTTGGGGCCCGGGACAGGGGACAATCAGCCCCAGCATTTT,CASSLGPGTGDNQPQHF
TRBJ1-6,NA,TRBV27,NA,TGTGCCAGCAGGGGGAGCTCCTATAATTCACCCCTCCACTTT,CASRGSSYNSPLHF
TRBJ1-3,NA,TRBV5-6,NA,TGTGCCAGCAGCTTGGGAGGCCGGCCACTCTCTGGAAACACCATATATTTT,CASSLGGRPLSGNTIYF
TRBJ2-5,NA,TRBV20-1,NA,TGCAGTGCTAGTGACGGGGGGCGGCAAGAGACCCAGTACTTC,CSASDGGRQETQYF
TRBJ2-1,few,TRBV7-9,TRBD1,TGTGCCAGCAGCCATGTGGAACAGGGGATTAATGAGCAGTTCTTC,CASSHVEQGINEQFF
TRBJ1-2,NA,TRBV2,NA,TGTGCCAGCAGTGCGGGTGCAGCCAAATATGGCTACACCTTC,CASSAGAAKYGYTF
TRBJ2-3,NA,TRBV13,NA,TGTGCCAGCAGGATAACAGCTAGCACAGATACGCAGTATTTT,CASRITASTDTQYF
TRBJ1-1,NA,TRBV29-1,NA,TGCAGCGTTGAAGGCCAGGGGGAAGCTTTCTTT,CSVEGQGEAFF
TRBJ2-1,NA,TRBV7-3,TRBD2,TGTGCCAGCAGCCCGCGGACTAGCGGGGGGTACAATGAGCAGTTCTTC,CASSPRTSGGYNEQFF
TRBJ2-1,NA,TRBV28,TRBD2,TGTGCCAGCAGTCTCGCGGGAGCGGGGGACAATGAGCAGTTCTTC,CASSLAGAGDNEQFF